A selection of T cell receptor beta chains follows, all from one sample in a study of cytomegalovirus exposure and HLA in healthy donors. The repertoire was sequenced with immunoSEQ multiplex PCR; TCRdb's copy has only in-frame clones and lacks some. The table has around 230,000 clones, 75% to 90% seen once. Source material: PBMCs. These receptors originate from a woman aged 25 to 39 in good health and CMV-seropositive. The CDR3 runs from the conserved cysteine through the conserved F or W. Fields, in order: clone size, D gene, J gene, V gene, CDR3 protein, CDR3 DNA. D genes are given only for firm matches. The listing skips clone size in some rows; elsewhere it reads once, few, many or a size class.

size: NA; D: TRBD1; J: TRBJ1-5; V: TRBV19; CDR3: CASTLGGPSNQPQHF; DNA: TGTGCCAGTACCCTAGGGGGCCCTAGCAATCAGCCCCAGCATTTT
size: NA; D: TRBD1; J: TRBJ1-5; V: TRBV2; CDR3: CASNIDRGNQPQHF; DNA: TGTGCCAGCAATATCGACAGGGGCAATCAGCCCCAGCATTTT
size: NA; D: TRBD1; J: TRBJ2-2; V: TRBV27; CDR3: CASSYGTGRKVGELFF; DNA: TGTGCCAGCAGCTATGGGACAGGGAGGAAGGTCGGGGAGCTGTTTTTT
size: NA; D: NA; J: TRBJ2-7; V: TRBV27; CDR3: CASSFDPGTSPYEQYF; DNA: TGTGCCAGCAGTTTTGACCCAGGGACATCACCCTACGAGCAGTACTTC
size: NA; D: NA; J: TRBJ1-1; V: TRBV28; CDR3: CASKYRMDTEAFF; DNA: TGTGCCAGCAAGTACAGGATGGACACTGAAGCTTTCTTT
size: NA; D: TRBD2; J: TRBJ2-1; V: TRBV7-9; CDR3: CASSSQTSLSYNEQFF; DNA: TGTGCCAGCAGCTCCCAGACTAGCCTCTCCTACAATGAGCAGTTCTTC
size: NA; D: TRBD1; J: TRBJ2-7; V: TRBV5-6; CDR3: CASSFGTGGSYEQYF; DNA: TGTGCCAGCAGCTTTGGGACAGGGGGCTCCTACGAGCAGTACTTC
size: NA; D: NA; J: TRBJ2-1; V: TRBV7-9; CDR3: CASSENIDSPSSYNEQFF; DNA: TGTGCCAGCAGCGAAAATATCGACTCCCCCTCCTCCTACAATGAGCAGTTCTTC
size: NA; D: TRBD1; J: TRBJ1-2; V: TRBV5-1; CDR3: CASSPTVTGVYGYTF; DNA: TGCGCCAGCAGCCCCACCGTTACAGGGGTCTATGGCTACACCTTC
size: NA; D: TRBD2; J: TRBJ2-2; V: TRBV29-1; CDR3: CSVASREGQSGELFF; DNA: TGCAGCGTTGCATCGCGGGAGGGCCAAAGCGGGGAGCTGTTTTTT
size: NA; D: TRBD2; J: TRBJ2-3; V: TRBV27; CDR3: CASSLVLAGGPDTQYF; DNA: TGTGCCAGCAGTTTAGTTCTCGCGGGAGGCCCAGATACGCAGTATTTT
size: NA; D: NA; J: TRBJ2-5; V: TRBV11-2; CDR3: CASSLEGQRGTQYF; DNA: TGTGCCAGCAGCTTAGAGGGTCAAAGGGGGACCCAGTACTTC
size: NA; D: TRBD2; J: TRBJ2-2; V: TRBV7-2; CDR3: CASSFSGSYTGELFF; DNA: TGTGCCAGCAGCTTTAGCGGGAGTTACACCGGGGAGCTGTTTTTT
size: NA; D: NA; J: TRBJ2-7; V: TRBV7-2; CDR3: CASSFGSTNSYEQYF; DNA: TGTGCCAGCAGCTTCGGGTCCACAAACTCCTACGAGCAGTACTTC
size: NA; D: NA; J: TRBJ2-1; V: TRBV29-1; CDR3: CSVEGSSYNEQFF; DNA: TGCAGCGTTGAGGGGAGCTCCTACAATGAGCAGTTCTTC
size: NA; D: NA; J: TRBJ1-3; V: TRBV30; CDR3: CAWSVKGAGNTIYF; DNA: TGTGCCTGGAGTGTAAAGGGGGCTGGAAACACCATATATTTT
size: NA; D: TRBD1; J: TRBJ1-1; V: TRBV6-5; CDR3: CASSRRGLNTEAFF; DNA: TGTGCCAGCAGCCGAAGGGGGCTGAACACTGAAGCTTTCTTT
size: NA; D: NA; J: TRBJ1-5; V: TRBV15; CDR3: CATSRDLGNQPQHF; DNA: TGTGCCACCAGCAGAGATCTCGGGAATCAGCCCCAGCATTTT
size: NA; D: NA; J: TRBJ1-2; V: TRBV9; CDR3: CASSDSGIYGYTF; DNA: TGTGCCAGCAGCGATTCGGGGATCTATGGCTACACCTTC
size: NA; D: NA; J: TRBJ2-7; V: TRBV30; CDR3: CAWTQGRMQQYF; DNA: TGTGCCTGGACTCAGGGCCGAATGCAGCAGTACTTC
size: NA; D: NA; J: TRBJ1-5; V: TRBV5-6; CDR3: CASSLGDRSNQPQHF; DNA: TGTGCCAGCAGCTTGGGCGACAGGAGCAATCAGCCCCAGCATTTT
size: NA; D: TRBD1; J: TRBJ2-7; V: TRBV5-6; CDR3: CASSLFGQGEYEQYF; DNA: TGTGCCAGCAGCTTGTTTGGACAGGGCGAATACGAGCAGTACTTC
size: NA; D: TRBD1; J: TRBJ2-1; V: TRBV18; CDR3: CASSQNRGQGSYNEQFF; DNA: TGTGCCAGCTCACAGAATAGAGGACAGGGATCCTACAATGAGCAGTTCTTC
size: once; D: TRBD2; J: TRBJ2-3; V: TRBV11-2; CDR3: CASSTGLAFTDTQYF; DNA: TGTGCCAGCAGCACGGGACTAGCGTTCACAGATACGCAGTATTTT
size: NA; D: TRBD2; J: TRBJ2-7; V: TRBV6-1; CDR3: CASSSLAGGGDEQYF; DNA: TGTGCCAGCAGTAGTCTAGCGGGAGGGGGCGACGAGCAGTACTTC
size: NA; D: TRBD2; J: TRBJ2-7; V: TRBV19; CDR3: CASSIRTSSYEQYF; DNA: TGTGCCAGTAGTATACGGACTAGCAGCTACGAGCAGTACTTC
size: NA; D: TRBD2; J: TRBJ2-1; V: TRBV6-5; CDR3: CASSYSLAGNNEQFF; DNA: TGTGCCAGCAGTTACTCTTTAGCGGGGAACAATGAGCAGTTCTTC
size: NA; D: NA; J: TRBJ1-4; V: TRBV6-5; CDR3: CASQARREGGRFF; DNA: TGTGCCAGCCAAGCCCGCCGAGAGGGTGGCCGTTTTTTT
size: NA; D: TRBD2; J: TRBJ2-1; V: TRBV4-1; CDR3: CASSQEGLAFEQFF; DNA: TGCGCCAGCAGCCAAGAGGGACTAGCGTTTGAGCAGTTCTTC
size: NA; D: NA; J: TRBJ2-5; V: TRBV20-1; CDR3: CSARRGETQYF; DNA: TGCAGTGCCAGACGAGGGGAGACCCAGTACTTC
size: NA; D: NA; J: TRBJ2-7; V: TRBV4-1; CDR3: CASSQSRLMSYEQYF; DNA: TGCGCCAGCAGCCAATCCCGACTGATGAGCTACGAGCAGTACTTC
size: NA; D: TRBD2; J: TRBJ2-3; V: TRBV4-1; CDR3: CASSQERTGGSESTDTQYF; DNA: TGCGCCAGCAGCCAAGAAAGGACGGGAGGAAGCGAAAGCACAGATACGCAGTATTTT
size: NA; D: NA; J: TRBJ2-7; V: TRBV30; CDR3: CAWSPRTVGSSYEQYF; DNA: TGTGCCTGGAGTCCCAGGACAGTGGGCAGCTCCTACGAGCAGTACTTC
size: NA; D: NA; J: TRBJ2-7; V: TRBV5-1; CDR3: CASSLEAASYEQYF; DNA: TGCGCCAGCAGCTTGGAAGCGGCCTCCTACGAGCAGTACTTC
size: once; D: NA; J: TRBJ1-4; V: TRBV7-9; CDR3: CACGHASNEKLFF; DNA: TGTGCCTGTGGACATGCTTCTAATGAAAAACTGTTTTTT
size: NA; D: TRBD1; J: TRBJ1-2; V: TRBV28; CDR3: CASSFVGTGGADGYTF; DNA: TGTGCCAGCAGTTTCGTCGGGACAGGGGGCGCCGACGGCTACACCTTC
size: NA; D: TRBD1; J: TRBJ1-2; V: TRBV11-2; CDR3: CASSLDRSSGYTF; DNA: TGTGCCAGCAGCTTGGACAGGTCTTCTGGCTACACCTTC
size: NA; D: TRBD2; J: TRBJ2-3; V: TRBV18; CDR3: CASSPRGGRTDTQYF; DNA: TGTGCCAGCTCACCACGCGGGGGGAGGACAGATACGCAGTATTTT
size: NA; D: NA; J: TRBJ1-1; V: TRBV27; CDR3: CASSQRGITEAFF; DNA: TGTGCCAGCAGTCAAAGGGGGATCACTGAAGCTTTCTTT
size: NA; D: NA; J: TRBJ2-3; V: TRBV30; CDR3: CAWSTGLHTDTQYF; DNA: TGTGCCTGGAGTACCGGGTTACACACAGATACGCAGTATTTT
size: NA; D: NA; J: TRBJ1-1; V: TRBV30; CDR3: CAWSAGLPTLTEAFF; DNA: TGTGCCTGGAGTGCGGGTCTACCGACTTTGACTGAAGCTTTCTTT
size: NA; D: NA; J: TRBJ2-7; V: TRBV28; CDR3: CASSFRLIYEQYF; DNA: TGTGCCAGCAGTTTCCGACTTATCTACGAGCAGTACTTC